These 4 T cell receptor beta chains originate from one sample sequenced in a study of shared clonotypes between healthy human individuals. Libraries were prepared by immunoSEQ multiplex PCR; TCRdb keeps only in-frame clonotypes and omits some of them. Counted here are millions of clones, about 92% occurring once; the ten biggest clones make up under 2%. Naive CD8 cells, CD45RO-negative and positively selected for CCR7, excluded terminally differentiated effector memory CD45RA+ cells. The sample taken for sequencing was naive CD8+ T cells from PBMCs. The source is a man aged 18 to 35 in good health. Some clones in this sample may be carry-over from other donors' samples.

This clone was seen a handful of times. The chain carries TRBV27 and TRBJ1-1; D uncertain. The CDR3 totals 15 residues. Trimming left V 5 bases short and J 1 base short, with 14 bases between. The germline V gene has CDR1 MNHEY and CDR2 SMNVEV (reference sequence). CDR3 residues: CASSLFPTANTEAFF. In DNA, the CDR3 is TGTGCCAGCAGTCTCTTCCCAACAGCGAACACTGAAGCTTTCTTT.

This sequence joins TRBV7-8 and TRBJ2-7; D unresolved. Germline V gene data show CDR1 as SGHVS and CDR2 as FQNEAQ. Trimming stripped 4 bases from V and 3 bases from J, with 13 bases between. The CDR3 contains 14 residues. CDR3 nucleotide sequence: TGTGCCAGCAGCTCTGGACGCCGCCTCTACGAGCAGTACTTC. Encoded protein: CASSSGRRLYEQYF.

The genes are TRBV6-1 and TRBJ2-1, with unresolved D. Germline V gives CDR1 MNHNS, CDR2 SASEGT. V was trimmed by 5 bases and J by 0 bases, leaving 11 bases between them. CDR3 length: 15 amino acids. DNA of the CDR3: TGTGCCAGCAGTCGCTCGGGCTACTCCTACAATGAGCAGTTCTTC. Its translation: CASSRSGYSYNEQFF.

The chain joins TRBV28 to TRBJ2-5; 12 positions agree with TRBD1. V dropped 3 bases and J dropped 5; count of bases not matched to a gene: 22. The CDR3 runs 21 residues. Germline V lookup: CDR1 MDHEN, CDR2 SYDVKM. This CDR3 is CASSFSRDGGSGQGARETQYF. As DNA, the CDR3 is TGTGCCAGCAGTTTTTCCCGAGACGGAGGCTCGGGACAGGGGGCGCGGGAGACCCAGTACTTC.